The clone carrying this T cell receptor (beta chain) was seen a few times. Antigen: not known. This sample stems from a study of cytomegalovirus exposure and HLA in healthy donors. Whole-study findings and limits: There were a few CMV-associated chains whose specificity for CMV antigens was confirmed in vitro. A later analysis appeared to link common viral pathogens to several of the most significant clusters.

Donors sampled were nominally healthy, though unrecorded immune exposures were likely. The PCR made use of 60 Vbeta and 13 Jbeta primers. Authors' analysis steps: In a later analysis, approximately 80 million unique TCR beta chains included roughly 11 million shared by two or more donors. Assay used: immunoSEQ multiplex PCR; TCRdb lists only in-frame clones, some missing. D and trimming come from the DNA, and the V and J calls and clone size come from that table. Of about 140,000 clones in the sample, about 61% are singletons; the top ten hold about 2.6%. V shed 7 bases and J 3 bases; nucleotides not matched to a gene: 14. Germline assignment: CDR1 MRHNA and CDR2 SNTAGT. This CDR3 has 16 residues.

The clonotype comes from a woman between 40 and 55 years old in good health and CMV-seronegative. The sample taken for sequencing was PBMCs. The chain couples TRBV6-4 to TRBJ1-1, with 7 nucleotides matching TRBD1. This chain's CDR3 is CASNRQGRAQDTEAFF. The CDR3, as DNA: TGTGCCAGCAATCGACAGGGAAGGGCGCAGGACACTGAAGCTTTCTTT.